Listed here are 31 T cell receptor beta chains from one sample, sequenced in a study of blood T cell repertoires in COVID-19. Produced via immunoSEQ multiplex PCR; TCRdb's table is partial and in-frame only. In the table there are under 300,000 clones, roughly 82% of which are singletons. Sequencing was done on a sample of peripheral blood. The receptors derive from an elderly man with acute or convalescent COVID-19.

This clone was detected only once. The chain uses TRBV12-3 or TRBV12-4 and TRBJ1-2; D unclear. V was pared by 6 bases and J by 4 bases, with 12 bases between. CDR3 length: 13 residues. CDR3: CASSPTPIYGYTF. The CDR3 DNA is TGTGCCAGCAGCCCGACACCGATCTATGGCTACACCTTC.

This clone has a handful of counts. The rearrangement links TRBV6-6 to TRBJ1-2, with TRBD1 matching 10 bases. This CDR3 has 15 amino acids. Germline V gene sequence: CDR1 MNHNY, CDR2 SVGAGI (reference sequence). V trimming: 8 bases; J trimming: 3 bases; junction bases outside the gene matches: 9. The CDR3 is CASGDRGIGDYGYTF. The CDR3, as DNA: TGTGCCAGCGGGGACAGGGGAATTGGTGACTATGGCTACACCTTC.

The chain carries TRBV11-3 and TRBJ2-2; TRBD1 aligns across 8 bases. Germline trimming cut 6 bases from V and 2 bases from J; bases unmatched to any gene: 5. The CDR3 has 15 amino acids. Germline assignment: CDR1 SGHNT and CDR2 YENEEA. The CDR3 reads CASSRDRLNTGELFF. CDR3 in DNA: TGTGCCAGCAGTCGGGACAGGCTAAACACCGGGGAGCTGTTTTTT.

The chain uses TRBV5-4 and TRBJ2-1; the match to TRBD1 covers 10 bases. Germline V CDR1 and CDR2: SGHNT, YYREEE (reference sequence). The CDR3 loop spans 16 amino acids. The V and J ends lost 5 bases and 1 base, in that order; junction bases with no gene match: 6. The CDR3 region is CASSKTGGSSYNEQFF. CDR3 DNA sequence: TGTGCCAGCAGTAAGACAGGGGGCAGTTCCTACAATGAGCAGTTCTTC.

This chain joins TRBV5-6 and TRBJ2-2; D unresolved. CDR1 SGHDT and CDR2 YYEEEE come from the germline V gene. Trimming stripped 4 bases from V and 4 bases from J, with 11 bases between. The CDR3 runs to 14 residues. The CDR3 protein is CASSPIFPTGELFF. Here the CDR3 DNA reads TGTGCCAGCAGCCCTATTTTCCCCACCGGGGAGCTGTTTTTT.

The chain combines TRBV5-5 with TRBJ2-5; 7 positions match TRBD1. V dropped 5 bases and J dropped 1; count of bases not matched to a gene: 5. The CDR3 length is 14 residues. The germline V gene has CDR1 SGHKS and CDR2 YYEKEE (reference sequence). DNA of the CDR3: TGTGCCAGCAGGACGTCAGGGGGCCAAGAGACCCAGTACTTC. Protein: CASRTSGGQETQYF.

The V and J genes are TRBV5-1 and TRBJ1-5; 7 bases align to TRBD1. Germline V gene data show CDR1 as SGHRS and CDR2 as YFSETQ. With V trimmed by 5 bases and J by 9 bases, 11 bases remained unmatched. The CDR3 extends over 14 amino acids. CDR3 sequence reads: CASSTGTALSPQHF. The DNA of the CDR3 is TGCGCCAGCAGTACCGGGACAGCCCTTTCGCCCCAGCATTTT.

This chain connects TRBV12-3 or TRBV12-4 to TRBJ1-2; TRBD1 aligns across 9 bases. J was trimmed by 9 bases and V by 5 bases; bases with no gene match: 7. This CDR3 spans 13 amino acids. The CDR3 DNA is TGTGCCAGCAGTCTAGGACAGGGGTTACGCTACACCTTC. Translation: CASSLGQGLRYTF.

This chain uses TRBV6-2 or TRBV6-3 with TRBJ2-2, with 12 nucleotides matching TRBD2. Per the germline V gene, CDR1 is MNHEY and CDR2 is SVGEGT. This CDR3 is 15 amino acids long. The trim removed 4 bases at V and 5 bases at J, leaving 2 bases unmatched. The CDR3 nucleotides are TGTGCCAGCAGTTTACTAGCGGGAGGTACCGGGGAGCTGTTTTTT. Its translation is CASSLLAGGTGELFF.

The genes are TRBV7-2 and TRBJ2-3; 8 bases agree with TRBD2. CDR1 SGHTA and CDR2 FQGNSA come from the germline V gene. V shed 5 bases, J shed 6 bases, and the junction held 13 bases outside the gene matches. This CDR3 region has 16 residues. CDR3 sequence reads: CASSTGLLAGRDTQYF. DNA of the CDR3: TGTGCCAGCAGCACGGGCTTGCTAGCGGGTAGGGATACGCAGTATTTT. The variable domain in full, with the rest retrieved from reference TRBV7-2 and TRBJ2-3, is GAGVSQSPSNKVTEKGKDVELRCDPISGHTALYWYRQSLGQGLEFLIYFQGNSAPDKSGLPSDRFSAERTGGSVSTLTIQRTQQEDSAVYLCASSTGLLAGRDTQYFGPGTRLTVL.

This chain connects TRBV19 to TRBJ2-7; D unresolved. The V end was cut by 4 bases, the J end by 0 bases, with 13 bases between. In germline, CDR1 is LNHDA, CDR2 SQIVND (reference sequence). The CDR3 consists of 15 residues. The CDR3, as DNA: TGTGCCAGTAGTAGGTCTGGGCGTGACTCCTACGAGCAGTACTTC. Its protein is CASSRSGRDSYEQYF.

The genes are TRBV10-3 and TRBJ2-7; D is possibly TRBD1 (6 bases). Germline V gene sequence: CDR1 ENHRY, CDR2 SYGVKD. V was clipped by 5 bases and J by 4 bases, with 27 bases between them. This CDR3 is built from 18 residues. CDR3 in amino acids: CAISFSPGQKQVEYEQYF. CDR3 DNA: TGTGCCATCAGTTTTTCCCCGGGACAAAAACAGGTTGAGTACGAGCAGTACTTC.

This clone was counted between two and nine times. The chain uses TRBV2 and TRBJ1-5; D not certain. This CDR3 contains 15 residues. Germline V gene sequence: CDR1 SNHLY, CDR2 FYNNEI. Trimming removed 4 bases from V and 4 bases from J, with 14 bases in between. CDR3 in amino acids: CASSVGVPINQPQHF. The CDR3 region has the DNA TGTGCCAGCAGTGTCGGGGTTCCGATTAATCAGCCCCAGCATTTT.

The genes are TRBV10-3 and TRBJ1-1, with D tentatively TRBD1 (5 bases). Between the trimmed V and J ends, which lost 6 bases and 0 bases, there was a span of 11 bases. Germline assignment: CDR1 ENHRY and CDR2 SYGVKD. The CDR3 is made up of 14 amino acids. Here the CDR3 reads CAIRTTVMNTEAFF. CDR3 nucleotides: TGTGCCATCAGAACGACAGTCATGAACACTGAAGCTTTCTTT.

The chain employs TRBV11-2 and TRBJ2-3; TRBD2 matches 8 bases. The CDR3 contains 19 residues. Per germline, CDR1 SGHAT and CDR2 FQNNGV. V lost 2 bases, J lost 2 bases, and 15 bases stayed unmatched. CDR3: CASSLSSGLGGGHTDTQYF. The CDR3 DNA is TGTGCCAGCAGCTTATCGTCGGGACTAGGGGGGGGGCACACAGATACGCAGTATTTT.

This clone has more than one count but fewer than ten. The CDR3 sequence: CAISERQDYGYTF. CDR3 coding DNA: TGTGCCATCAGTGAGCGGCAGGATTATGGCTACACCTTC. The chain links TRBV10-3 to TRBJ1-2; D is uncertain. Germline lookup yields CDR1 ENHRY and CDR2 SYGVKD. Trimming shortened V by 2 bases and J by 5 bases, and 9 bases separated the two germline ends. The length of the CDR3 is 13 residues.

The rearrangement uses TRBV6-2 or TRBV6-3 and TRBJ2-7; a weak D match, TRBD1 (6 bases). Germline CDR1 is MNHEY and CDR2 is SVGEGT. The CDR3 has 14 residues. Trimming pared 3 bases from V and 6 bases from J, leaving 15 bases between. As DNA, the CDR3 is TGTGCCAGCAGTTATTCTATCCAGGGGTCCGAGCAGTACTTC. This codes for CASSYSIQGSEQYF.

This clone appeared a single time. This chain uses TRBV5-1 with TRBJ1-1, with D perhaps matching TRBD1 (5 bases). Per the germline V gene, CDR1 is SGHRS and CDR2 is YFSETQ. V lost 5 bases to trimming and J lost 1 base, with 12 bases between them. The CDR3 is made up of 14 amino acids. The chain's CDR3 is CASRPGHTNTEAFF. Here the CDR3 DNA reads TGCGCCAGCAGACCAGGGCATACGAACACTGAAGCTTTCTTT.

The chain is built from TRBV6-5 and TRBJ2-3; D unresolved. The germline V gene encodes CDR1 MNHEY and CDR2 SVGAGI. This CDR3 is built from 12 residues. Trimming took 4 bases from V and 4 from J, leaving 6 bases between them. CDR3 coding DNA: TGTGCCAGCAGTTCCGTTTCAGATACGCAGTATTTT. As protein: CASSSVSDTQYF.

The genes are TRBV5-6 and TRBJ1-2, with D possibly being TRBD1 (6 bases). V gave up 7 bases and J gave up 2 bases, with 15 bases separating them. The CDR3 contains 14 residues. CDR1 is SGHDT, CDR2 YYEEEE, per germline. The CDR3: CASLVGGINYGYTF. The CDR3 DNA follows: TGTGCCAGCCTCGTTGGGGGCATCAACTATGGCTACACCTTC.

The chain recombines TRBV6-1 with TRBJ1-1, with 8 bases aligning to TRBD1. Germline-derived CDR1 and CDR2 are MNHNS and SASEGT. The CDR3 totals 15 residues. V was pared by 2 bases and J by 2 bases, with 4 bases of the junction left unmatched. The CDR3 region is CASSEIAGGNTEAFF. The CDR3 DNA reads as TGTGCCAGCAGTGAAATCGCAGGGGGCAACACTGAAGCTTTCTTT.

This chain uses TRBV19 with TRBJ1-2, with unresolved D. With 5 bases removed from V and 0 bases from J, the gap between germline ends came to 13 bases. Germline CDR1 and CDR2: LNHDA and SQIVND (reference sequence). This CDR3 has 15 amino acids. The CDR3 loop is CASSALVSANYGYTF. Here the CDR3 DNA reads TGTGCCAGTAGTGCCCTGGTTTCAGCTAACTATGGCTACACCTTC. Based on the CDR3 plus reference TRBV19 and TRBJ1-2, the full variable domain is DGGITQSPKYLFRKEGQNVTLSCEQNLNHDAMYWYRQDPGQGLRLIYYSQIVNDFQKGDIAEGYSVSREKKESFPLTVTSAQKNPTAFYLCASSALVSANYGYTFGSGTRLTVV.

V usage is TRBV12-3 or TRBV12-4 and J usage is TRBJ1-5; 7 bases are shared with TRBD1. Trimming cost V 5 bases and J 6 bases; bases outside gene matches: 4. CDR3 length equals 13 residues. This chain's CDR3 is CASSRTGFQPQHF. The CDR3 nucleotides are TGTGCCAGCAGTCGGACAGGCTTTCAGCCCCAGCATTTT.

CDR3 in DNA: TGTGCCAGCAGCTTAGGGAGCGGAGAGACCCAGTACTTC. Protein: CASSLGSGETQYF. The rearrangement uses TRBV7-9 and TRBJ2-5; a possible D gene is TRBD2 (5 bases). V was cut by 1 base and J by 4 bases, with 7 bases left in between. The germline V gene encodes CDR1 SEHNR and CDR2 FQNEAQ (reference sequence). This CDR3 is built from 13 residues.

This chain connects TRBV30 to TRBJ1-6; the match to TRBD1 covers 9 bases. With 1 base clipped from V and 5 bases from J, the junction kept 6 bases outside the gene matches. Germline CDR1 GTSNPN, CDR2 SVGIG (reference sequence). The CDR3 runs to 16 residues. As DNA, the CDR3 is TGTGCCTGGAGTGAGCCCCGGGACAGGGATAATTCACCCCTCCACTTT. It is translated as CAWSEPRDRDNSPLHF.

In its sample, this clone was seen a few times. The V and J genes are TRBV19 and TRBJ1-3, with 8 bases fitting TRBD1. With 2 bases clipped from V and 3 bases from J, the junction kept 9 bases outside the gene matches. CDR3 length: 17 residues. Germline V gene data show CDR1 as LNHDA and CDR2 as SQIVND (reference sequence). CDR3 region: CASSIRPDREGGNTIYF. As DNA, the CDR3 is TGTGCCAGTAGTATACGCCCGGACAGGGAAGGTGGAAACACCATATATTTT.

CDR3 in amino acids: CASSRGIGTGESHGYTF. CDR3 coding DNA: TGTGCCAGCAGTCGGGGAATTGGGACAGGGGAATCCCATGGCTACACCTTC. The rearrangement links TRBV6-6 to TRBJ1-2; 10 nucleotides align to TRBD1. The V and J ends lost 5 bases and 6 bases, in that order; junction bases with no gene match: 15. Per germline, CDR1 MNHNY and CDR2 SVGAGI (reference sequence). The CDR3 has 17 amino acids.

This sequence joins TRBV5-4 and TRBJ1-6; D gene uncertain. Germline values: CDR1 SGHNT, CDR2 YYREEE (reference sequence). The CDR3 runs 13 residues. With 0 bases removed from V and 7 bases from J, the gap between germline ends came to 5 bases. CDR3 protein: CASSLDLNSPLHF. The CDR3 DNA reads as TGTGCCAGCAGCTTGGATTTAAATTCACCCCTCCACTTT. The whole variable domain, filled in from reference TRBV5-4 and TRBJ1-6, reads ETGVTQSPTHLIKTRGQQVTLRCSSQSGHNTVSWYQQALGQGPQFIFQYYREEENGRGNFPPRFSGLQFPNYSSELNVNALELDDSALYLCASSLDLNSPLHFGNGTRLTVT.

The chain couples TRBV6-6 to TRBJ1-2; TRBD1 matches 7 bases. This CDR3 region has 15 residues. V dropped 6 bases and J dropped 8; count of bases not matched to a gene: 15. The germline V gene has CDR1 MNHNY and CDR2 SVGAGI (reference sequence). The CDR3 DNA follows: TGTGCCAGCAGCAAAAGGCAGGGGGATTTGAAGGGCTACACCTTC. This encodes CASSKRQGDLKGYTF.

This clone was observed a single time. This chain joins TRBV29-1 and TRBJ2-7; the D is unclear. V gave up 4 bases and J gave up 0 bases, with 10 bases separating them. Germline lookup yields CDR1 SQVTM and CDR2 ANQGSEA. This CDR3 is 13 amino acids long. CDR3 DNA sequence: TGCAGCGTTGGATCTGAGGACTCCTACGAGCAGTACTTC. It encodes CSVGSEDSYEQYF.

The chain employs TRBV28 and TRBJ1-1, with 7 bases identical to TRBD1. Germline V gives CDR1 MDHEN, CDR2 SYDVKM. Germline trimming cut 7 bases from V and 5 bases from J; bases unmatched to any gene: 7. The CDR3 runs to 13 residues. This CDR3 reads CASTRQGETEAFF. The CDR3 DNA reads TGTGCCAGCACACGACAGGGTGAGACTGAAGCTTTCTTT.